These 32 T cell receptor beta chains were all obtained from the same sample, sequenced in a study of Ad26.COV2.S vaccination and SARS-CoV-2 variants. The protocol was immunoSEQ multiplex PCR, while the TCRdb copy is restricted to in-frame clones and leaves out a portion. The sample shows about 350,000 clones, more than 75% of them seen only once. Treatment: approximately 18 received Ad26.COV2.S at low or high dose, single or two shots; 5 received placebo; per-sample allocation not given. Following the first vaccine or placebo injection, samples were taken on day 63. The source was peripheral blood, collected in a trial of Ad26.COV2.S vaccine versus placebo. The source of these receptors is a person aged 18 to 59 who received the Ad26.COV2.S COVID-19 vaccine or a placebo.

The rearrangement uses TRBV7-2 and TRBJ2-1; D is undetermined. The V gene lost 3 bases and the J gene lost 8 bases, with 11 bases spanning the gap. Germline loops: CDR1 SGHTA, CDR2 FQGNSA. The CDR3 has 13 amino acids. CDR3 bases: TGTGCCAGCAGCTTTCCAGGACGCTATGAGCAGTTCTTC. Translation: CASSFPGRYEQFF.

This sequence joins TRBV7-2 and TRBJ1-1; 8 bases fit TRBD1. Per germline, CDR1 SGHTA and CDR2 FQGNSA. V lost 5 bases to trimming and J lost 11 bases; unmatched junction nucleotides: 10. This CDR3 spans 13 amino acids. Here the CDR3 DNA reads TGTGCCAGCAGCCCAGGGACAGGTCATACGGCTTTCTTT. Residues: CASSPGTGHTAFF.

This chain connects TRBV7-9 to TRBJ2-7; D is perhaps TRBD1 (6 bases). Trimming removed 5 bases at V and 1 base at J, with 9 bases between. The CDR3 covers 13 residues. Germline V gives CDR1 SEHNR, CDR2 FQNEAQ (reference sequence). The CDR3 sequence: CASSKQGSYEQYF. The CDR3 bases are TGTGCCAGCAGCAAACAGGGATCCTACGAGCAGTACTTC.

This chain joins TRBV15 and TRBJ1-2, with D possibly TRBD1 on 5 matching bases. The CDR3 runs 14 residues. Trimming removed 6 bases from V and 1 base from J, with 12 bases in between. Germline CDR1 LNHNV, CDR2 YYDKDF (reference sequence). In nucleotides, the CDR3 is TGTGCCACCAGAGAGCTGACAGATAACTATGGCTACACCTTC. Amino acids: CATRELTDNYGYTF.

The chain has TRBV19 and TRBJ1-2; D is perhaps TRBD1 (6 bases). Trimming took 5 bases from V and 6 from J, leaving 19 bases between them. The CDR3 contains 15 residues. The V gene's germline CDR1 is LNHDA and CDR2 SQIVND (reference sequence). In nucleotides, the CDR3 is TGTGCCAGTAGTCAAGCGGGGCGGGGGGCGCATGGCTACACCTTC. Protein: CASSQAGRGAHGYTF.

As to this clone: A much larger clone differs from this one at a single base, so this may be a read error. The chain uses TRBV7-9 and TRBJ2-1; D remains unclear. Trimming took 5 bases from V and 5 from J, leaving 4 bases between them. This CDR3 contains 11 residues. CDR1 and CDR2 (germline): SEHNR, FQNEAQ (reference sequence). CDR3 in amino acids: CASSPHNEQFF. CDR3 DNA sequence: TGTGCCAGCAGCCCCCACAATGAGCAGTTCTTC.

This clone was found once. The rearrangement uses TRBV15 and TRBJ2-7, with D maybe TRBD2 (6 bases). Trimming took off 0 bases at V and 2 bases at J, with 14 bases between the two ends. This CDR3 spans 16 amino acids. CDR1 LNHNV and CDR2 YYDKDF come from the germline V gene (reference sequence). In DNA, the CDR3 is TGTGCCACCAGCAGAGATTTATTTAGCGGTGCCTACGAGCAGTACTTC. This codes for CATSRDLFSGAYEQYF.

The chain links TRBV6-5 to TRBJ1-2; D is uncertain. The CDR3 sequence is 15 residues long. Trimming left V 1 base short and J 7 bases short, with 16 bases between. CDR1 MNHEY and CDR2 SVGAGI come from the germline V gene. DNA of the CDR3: TGTGCCAGCAGTTACTTCCGGGAGGATAAGGGTGGCTACACCTTC. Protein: CASSYFREDKGGYTF.

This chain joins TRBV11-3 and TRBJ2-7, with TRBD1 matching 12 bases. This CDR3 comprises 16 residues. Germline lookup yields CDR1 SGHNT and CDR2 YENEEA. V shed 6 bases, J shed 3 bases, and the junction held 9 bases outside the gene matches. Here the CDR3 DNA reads TGTGCCAGCAGTCCTGACCGGGACAGGGGGCTCTACGAGCAGTACTTC. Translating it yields CASSPDRDRGLYEQYF.

The CDR3 loop reads CASLAIGETQYF. DNA for the CDR3: TGTGCCAGCTTAGCGATAGGGGAGACCCAGTACTTC. The chain combines TRBV6-5 with TRBJ2-5; possibly TRBD2 for D (5 bases). V was shortened by 8 bases and J by 5 bases, with 12 bases between the two germline ends. Germline-derived CDR1 and CDR2 are MNHEY and SVGAGI. This CDR3 has 12 residues.

In DNA, the CDR3 is TGTGCCATCAGTGAGAATACCTACGAGCAGTACTTC. Translation gives CAISENTYEQYF. This rearrangement joins TRBV10-3 to TRBJ2-7; D unclear. CDR1 is ENHRY, CDR2 SYGVKD, per germline. The length of the CDR3 is 12 residues. V was cut by 2 bases and J by 2 bases, with 4 bases left in between.

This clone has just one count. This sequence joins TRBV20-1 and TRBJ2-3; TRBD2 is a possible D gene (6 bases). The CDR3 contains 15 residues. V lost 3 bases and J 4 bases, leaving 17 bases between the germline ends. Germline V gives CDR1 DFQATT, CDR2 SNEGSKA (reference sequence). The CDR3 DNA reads TGCAGTGCTAGTCAAGTGACTAGTAGGGCAGATACGCAGTATTTT. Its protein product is CSASQVTSRADTQYF.

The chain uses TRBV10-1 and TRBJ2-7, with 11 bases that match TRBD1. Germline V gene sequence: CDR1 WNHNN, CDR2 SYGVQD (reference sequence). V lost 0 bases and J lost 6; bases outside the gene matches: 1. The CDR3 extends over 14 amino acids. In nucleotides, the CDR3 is TGCGCCAGCAGTGAGTCTGGGACAGGGGGCGAGCAGTACTTC. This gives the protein CASSESGTGGEQYF.

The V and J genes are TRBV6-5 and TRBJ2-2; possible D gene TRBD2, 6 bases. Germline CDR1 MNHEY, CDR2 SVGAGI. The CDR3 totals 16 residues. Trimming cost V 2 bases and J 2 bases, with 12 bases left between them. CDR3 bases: TGTGCCAGCAGTTACCAGGGACTTACCAACACCGGGGAGCTGTTTTTT. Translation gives CASSYQGLTNTGELFF.

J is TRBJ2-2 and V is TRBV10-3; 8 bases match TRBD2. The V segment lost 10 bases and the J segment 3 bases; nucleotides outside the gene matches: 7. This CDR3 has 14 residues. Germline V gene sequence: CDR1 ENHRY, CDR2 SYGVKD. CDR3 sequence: CASGRGGDTGELFF. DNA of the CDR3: TGTGCCAGCGGCCGGGGGGGTGACACCGGGGAGCTGTTTTTT.

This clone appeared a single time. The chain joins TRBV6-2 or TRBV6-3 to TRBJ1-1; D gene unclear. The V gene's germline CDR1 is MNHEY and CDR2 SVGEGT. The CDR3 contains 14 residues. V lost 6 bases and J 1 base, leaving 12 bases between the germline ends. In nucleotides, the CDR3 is TGTGCCAGCAGCCGAGGACCGAGGAACACTGAAGCTTTCTTT. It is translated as CASSRGPRNTEAFF.

As DNA, the CDR3 is TGCGCCAGCAGGGTTGGAGACTATAATTCACCCCTCCACTTT. Translated, it gives CASRVGDYNSPLHF. This chain connects TRBV5-1 to TRBJ1-6; D is ambiguous. Germline loops: CDR1 SGHRS, CDR2 YFSETQ. The CDR3 consists of 14 residues. Trimming cost V 5 bases and J 3 bases, with 9 bases left between them.

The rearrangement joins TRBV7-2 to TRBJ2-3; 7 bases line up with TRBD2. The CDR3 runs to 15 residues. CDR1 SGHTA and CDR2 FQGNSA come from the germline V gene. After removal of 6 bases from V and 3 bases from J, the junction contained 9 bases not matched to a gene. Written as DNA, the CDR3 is TGTGCCAGCAGAAGGGAGCGGGGACGGACAGATACGCAGTATTTT. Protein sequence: CASRRERGRTDTQYF.

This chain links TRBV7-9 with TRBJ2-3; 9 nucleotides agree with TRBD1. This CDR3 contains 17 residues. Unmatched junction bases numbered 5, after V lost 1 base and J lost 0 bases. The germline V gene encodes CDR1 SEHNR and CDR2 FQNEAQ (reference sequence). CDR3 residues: CASSLGTGDFSTDTQYF. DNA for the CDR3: TGTGCCAGCAGCTTAGGGACAGGGGACTTTAGCACAGATACGCAGTATTTT.

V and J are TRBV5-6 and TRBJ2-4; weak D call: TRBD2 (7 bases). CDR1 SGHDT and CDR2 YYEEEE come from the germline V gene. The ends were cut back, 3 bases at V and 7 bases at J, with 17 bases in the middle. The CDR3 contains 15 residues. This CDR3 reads CASSSVGGGVNIQYF. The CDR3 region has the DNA TGTGCCAGCAGCTCAGTGGGGGGGGGCGTGAACATTCAGTACTTC.

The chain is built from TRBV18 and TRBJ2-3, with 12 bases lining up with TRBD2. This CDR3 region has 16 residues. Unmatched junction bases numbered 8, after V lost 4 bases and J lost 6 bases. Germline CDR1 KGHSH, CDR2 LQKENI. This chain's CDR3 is CASSRRLAGEGDTQYF. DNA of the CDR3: TGTGCCAGCTCACGAAGACTAGCGGGAGAGGGGGATACGCAGTATTTT.

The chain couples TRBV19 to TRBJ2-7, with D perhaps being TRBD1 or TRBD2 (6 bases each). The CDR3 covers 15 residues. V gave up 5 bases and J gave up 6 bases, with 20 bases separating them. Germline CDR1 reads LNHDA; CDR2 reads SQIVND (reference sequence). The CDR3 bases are TGTGCCAGTAGTCCTTTGGGGGGCCCGGTGGGCGAGCAGTACTTC. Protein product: CASSPLGGPVGEQYF.

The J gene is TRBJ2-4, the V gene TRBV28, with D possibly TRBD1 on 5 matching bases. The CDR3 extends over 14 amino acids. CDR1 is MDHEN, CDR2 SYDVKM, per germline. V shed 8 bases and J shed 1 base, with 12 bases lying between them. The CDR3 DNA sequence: TGTGCCAGCGGGGAAGGGGTGGCCAAAAACATTCAGTACTTC. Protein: CASGEGVAKNIQYF.

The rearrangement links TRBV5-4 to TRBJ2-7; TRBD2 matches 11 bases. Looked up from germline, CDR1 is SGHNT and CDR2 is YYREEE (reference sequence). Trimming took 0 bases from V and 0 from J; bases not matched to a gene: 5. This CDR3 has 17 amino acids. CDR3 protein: CASSLVLAGGSSYEQYF. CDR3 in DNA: TGTGCCAGCAGCTTGGTCCTAGCGGGAGGCTCCTCCTACGAGCAGTACTTC. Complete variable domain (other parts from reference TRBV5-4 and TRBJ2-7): ETGVTQSPTHLIKTRGQQVTLRCSSQSGHNTVSWYQQALGQGPQFIFQYYREEENGRGNFPPRFSGLQFPNYSSELNVNALELDDSALYLCASSLVLAGGSSYEQYFGPGTRLTVT.

The CDR3 DNA is TGTGCCAGCAGCTTAGATGGTGGGGTAGGCGAGACCCAGTACTTC. As protein: CASSLDGGVGETQYF. V usage is TRBV11-3 and J usage is TRBJ2-5; D remains unclear. The CDR3 runs to 15 residues. From germline, CDR1 is SGHNT and CDR2 YENEEA. V lost 0 bases to trimming and J lost 5 bases, with 13 bases between them.

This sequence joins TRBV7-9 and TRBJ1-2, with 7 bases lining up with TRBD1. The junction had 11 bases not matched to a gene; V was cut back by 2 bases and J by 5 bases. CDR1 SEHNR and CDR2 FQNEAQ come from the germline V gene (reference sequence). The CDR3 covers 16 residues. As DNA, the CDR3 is TGTGCCAGCAGCTTAAGCGGGACAGCTAATGAGTATGGCTACACCTTC. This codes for CASSLSGTANEYGYTF.

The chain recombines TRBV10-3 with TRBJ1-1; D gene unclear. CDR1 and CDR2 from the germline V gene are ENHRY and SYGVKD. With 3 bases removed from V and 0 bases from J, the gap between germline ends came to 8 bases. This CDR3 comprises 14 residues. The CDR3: CAISDGPLNTEAFF. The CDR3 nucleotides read TGTGCCATCAGTGATGGGCCGTTGAACACTGAAGCTTTCTTT.

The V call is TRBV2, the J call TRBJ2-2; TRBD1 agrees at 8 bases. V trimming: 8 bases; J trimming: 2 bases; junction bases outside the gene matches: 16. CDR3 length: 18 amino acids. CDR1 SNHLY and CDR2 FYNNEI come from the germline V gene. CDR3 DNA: TGTGCCAGCTCAAGGACAGGGATATGGCGGGATAACACCGGGGAGCTGTTTTTT. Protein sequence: CASSRTGIWRDNTGELFF.

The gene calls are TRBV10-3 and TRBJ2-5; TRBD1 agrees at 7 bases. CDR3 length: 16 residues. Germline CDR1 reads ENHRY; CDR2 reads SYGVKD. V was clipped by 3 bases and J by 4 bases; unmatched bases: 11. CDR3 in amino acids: CAISDPTGTLGETQYF. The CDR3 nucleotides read TGTGCCATCAGTGACCCGACAGGGACCCTAGGAGAGACCCAGTACTTC.

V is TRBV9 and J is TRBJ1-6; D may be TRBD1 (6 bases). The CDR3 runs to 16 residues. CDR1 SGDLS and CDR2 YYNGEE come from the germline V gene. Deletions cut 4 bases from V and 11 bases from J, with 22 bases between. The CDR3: CASSPRGGPPRAPLHF. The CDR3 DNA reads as TGTGCCAGCAGCCCCAGGGGTGGTCCCCCCAGGGCACCCCTCCACTTT. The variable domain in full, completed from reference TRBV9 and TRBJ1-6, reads DSGVTQTPKHLITATGQRVTLRCSPRSGDLSVYWYQQSLDQGLQFLIQYYNGEERAKGNILERFSAQQFPDLHSELNLSSLELGDSALYFCASSPRGGPPRAPLHFGNGTRLTVT.

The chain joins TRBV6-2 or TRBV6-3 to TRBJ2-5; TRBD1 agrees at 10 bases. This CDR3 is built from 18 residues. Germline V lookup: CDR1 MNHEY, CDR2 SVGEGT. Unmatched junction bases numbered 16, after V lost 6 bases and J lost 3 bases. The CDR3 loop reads CASSRGQGGKRAKETQYF. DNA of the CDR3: TGTGCCAGCAGCCGTGGACAGGGGGGGAAGCGGGCAAAAGAGACCCAGTACTTC.

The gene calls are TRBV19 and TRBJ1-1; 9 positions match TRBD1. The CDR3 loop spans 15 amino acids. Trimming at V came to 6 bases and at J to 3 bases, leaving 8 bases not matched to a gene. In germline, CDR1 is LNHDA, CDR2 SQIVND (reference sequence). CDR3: CASSSLDRGYTEAFF. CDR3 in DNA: TGTGCCAGTAGCTCACTGGACAGGGGTTACACTGAAGCTTTCTTT. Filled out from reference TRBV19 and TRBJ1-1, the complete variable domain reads DGGITQSPKYLFRKEGQNVTLSCEQNLNHDAMYWYRQDPGQGLRLIYYSQIVNDFQKGDIAEGYSVSREKKESFPLTVTSAQKNPTAFYLCASSSLDRGYTEAFFGQGTRLTVV.